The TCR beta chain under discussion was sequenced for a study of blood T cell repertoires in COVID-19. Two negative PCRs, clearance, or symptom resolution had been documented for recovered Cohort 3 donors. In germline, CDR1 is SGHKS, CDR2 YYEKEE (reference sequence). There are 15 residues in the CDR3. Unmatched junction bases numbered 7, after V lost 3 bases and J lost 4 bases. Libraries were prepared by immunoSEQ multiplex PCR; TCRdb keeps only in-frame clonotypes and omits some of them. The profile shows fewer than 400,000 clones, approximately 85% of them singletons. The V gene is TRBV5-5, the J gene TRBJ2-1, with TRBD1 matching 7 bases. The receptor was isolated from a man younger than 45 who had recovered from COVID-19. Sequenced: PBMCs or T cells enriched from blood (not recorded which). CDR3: CASSSEGQIYNEQFF. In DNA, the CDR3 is TGTGCCAGCAGCTCCGAGGGACAGATATACAATGAGCAGTTCTTC.